This passage covers 16 T cell receptor beta chains from one sample sequenced in a study of blood T cell repertoires in COVID-19. Only in-frame clones appear in the TCRdb table, and some are missing; sequencing was by immunoSEQ multiplex PCR. Seen here are fewer than 350,000 clones, roughly 85% observed once, and the top ten hold approximately 7.9%. Source material: peripheral blood. The receptors shown here come from a human donor in a cohort sampled during active COVID-19.

The rearrangement links TRBV18 to TRBJ2-1, with D maybe TRBD2 (6 bases). The V and J ends lost 4 bases and 5 bases respectively, with 15 bases between them. Germline lookup yields CDR1 KGHSH and CDR2 LQKENI. This CDR3 comprises 15 residues. CDR3 nucleotides: TGTGCCAGCTCACTCGGAGGGACCTACAACAATGAGCAGTTCTTC. Its translation: CASSLGGTYNNEQFF.

The rearrangement uses TRBV2 and TRBJ2-1; 8 bases fit TRBD2. The CDR3 loop spans 14 amino acids. V dropped 6 bases and J dropped 5; count of bases not matched to a gene: 6. CDR1 is SNHLY and CDR2 is FYNNEI in the germline V gene. The CDR3 region has the DNA TGTGCCAGCAGAGCGGGACTAGGGAACAATGAGCAGTTCTTC. Its translation is CASRAGLGNNEQFF.

The rearrangement joins TRBV2 to TRBJ1-4, with D maybe TRBD1 (5 bases). The CDR3 contains 15 residues. CDR1 is SNHLY and CDR2 is FYNNEI in the germline V gene. Trimming took 7 bases from V and 3 from J, leaving 15 bases between them. This chain's CDR3 is CASTLKGIANEKLFF. Written as DNA, the CDR3 is TGTGCCAGCACCCTTAAGGGGATCGCTAATGAAAAACTGTTTTTT.

The sample holds one count of this clone. The rearrangement uses TRBV5-5 and TRBJ2-3; 13 bases line up with TRBD2. The CDR3 is made up of 16 amino acids. Per germline, CDR1 SGHKS and CDR2 YYEKEE (reference sequence). Trimming removed 3 bases from V and 5 bases from J; junction bases left unmatched: 6. CDR3 in DNA: TGTGCCAGCAGCTCGAGACTAGCGGGGGGCGAAGATACGCAGTATTTT. Its translation: CASSSRLAGGEDTQYF.

The chain carries TRBV27 and TRBJ1-2; 7 bases match TRBD1. V lost 4 bases and J lost 4; bases outside the gene matches: 3. CDR3 length: 13 amino acids. CDR1 and CDR2 (germline): MNHEY, SMNVEV (reference sequence). This chain's CDR3 is CASSSTGSYGYTF. The CDR3, as DNA: TGTGCCAGCAGTTCGACAGGGTCCTATGGCTACACCTTC.

V is TRBV12-5 and J is TRBJ2-7; TRBD1 might be the D (6 bases). The germline V gene encodes CDR1 LGHNT and CDR2 FRNRAP. Trimming pared 1 base from V and 6 bases from J, leaving 13 bases between. This CDR3 region has 14 residues. Here the CDR3 DNA reads TGTGCTAGTGGTTTGGGGCAGGGGAACGGCGAGCAGTACTTC. Translation: CASGLGQGNGEQYF. Complete variable domain (other parts from reference TRBV12-5 and TRBJ2-7): DARVTQTPRHKVTEMGQEVTMRCQPILGHNTVFWYRQTMMQGLELLAYFRNRAPLDDSGMPKDRFSAEMPDATLATLKIQPSEPRDSAVYFCASGLGQGNGEQYFGPGTRLTVT.

The chain has TRBV29-1 and TRBJ2-7; 10 bases match TRBD1. The ends lost 0 bases at V and 4 bases at J; junction bases unmatched: 3. This CDR3 is built from 14 residues. CDR1 and CDR2 (germline): SQVTM, ANQGSEA. The CDR3 DNA reads as TGCAGCGTTGAAGAGCGGGACAGGGGTTACGAGCAGTACTTC. Its translation is CSVEERDRGYEQYF.

The CDR3: CASSESGGNTIYF. The DNA for the CDR3 is TGTGCCAGCAGCGAATCAGGGGGAAACACCATATATTTT. J is TRBJ1-3 and V is TRBV6-4, with D maybe TRBD1 (5 bases). The CDR3 consists of 13 residues. Germline V gene sequence: CDR1 MRHNA, CDR2 SNTAGT. Trimming pared 6 bases from V and 4 bases from J, leaving 10 bases between.

This clone was counted a single time. This chain uses TRBV3-1 (or the pseudogene TRBV3-2) with TRBJ2-5; TRBD2 matches at 12 bases. This CDR3 comprises 18 residues. Losses at the gene ends were 6 bases for V and 2 bases for J; bases not matched to a gene: 13. Germline-derived CDR1 and CDR2 are LGHDT and YNNKEL (reference sequence). CDR3 region: CASSPRLAGEISQETQYF. In DNA, the CDR3 is TGTGCCAGCAGTCCTAGACTAGCGGGGGAAATATCACAAGAGACCCAGTACTTC.

This clone was detected only once. The J gene is TRBJ1-1, the V gene TRBV10-2, with D hard to call. V was clipped by 8 bases and J by 5 bases, with 15 bases between them. The CDR3 has 13 residues. The V gene's germline CDR1 is WSHSY and CDR2 SAAADI. CDR3 amino acids: CASGMVGVTEAFF. CDR3 DNA sequence: TGCGCCAGCGGAATGGTCGGGGTGACTGAAGCTTTCTTT.

This clone has just one count. The chain employs TRBV6-5 and TRBJ2-3; possibly TRBD2 for D (6 bases). Trimming removed 8 bases from V and 4 bases from J, with 16 bases in between. The CDR3 totals 14 residues. CDR1 and CDR2 (germline): MNHEY, SVGAGI. CDR3 loop: CASCLASMSDTQYF. In nucleotides, the CDR3 is TGTGCCAGCTGCCTAGCGAGTATGTCAGATACGCAGTATTTT.

In its sample, this clone was seen once. The gene calls are TRBV7-3 and TRBJ1-2, with D tentatively TRBD1 (5 bases). The germline V gene encodes CDR1 SGHTA and CDR2 FQGTGA. V gave up 4 bases and J gave up 7 bases, with 22 bases separating them. This CDR3 is 16 amino acids long. In nucleotides, the CDR3 is TGTGCCAGCAGCTCTGGATCCAGGGTTAACGGCCCTGGCTACACCTTC. This translates into CASSSGSRVNGPGYTF. The full variable domain, completed using reference TRBV7-3 and TRBJ1-2, is GAGVSQTPSNKVTEKGKYVELRCDPISGHTALYWYRQSLGQGPEFLIYFQGTGAADDSGLPNDRFFAVRPEGSVSTLKIQRTERGDSAVYLCASSSGSRVNGPGYTFGSGTRLTVV.

As DNA, the CDR3 is TGTGCCACCAGTGACCCCCGACAGGGCTATGGCTACACCTTC. Its translation is CATSDPRQGYGYTF. The V and J genes are TRBV24-1 and TRBJ1-2; 7 bases map to TRBD1. This CDR3 has 14 residues. Germline V gene data show CDR1 as KGHDR and CDR2 as SFDVKD. V shed 4 bases and J 4 bases; nucleotides not matched to a gene: 5.

The rearrangement links TRBV9 to TRBJ2-3; D call uncertain. With 0 bases removed from V and 6 bases from J, the gap between germline ends came to 11 bases. This CDR3 comprises 14 residues. The germline gives CDR1 SGDLS, CDR2 YYNGEE. DNA for the CDR3: TGTGCCAGCAGCGTAGTTATTTCCGGGGATACGCAGTATTTT. Residues: CASSVVISGDTQYF.

The J gene is TRBJ2-3, the V gene TRBV19; D is perhaps TRBD2 (5 bases). V gave up 6 bases and J gave up 2 bases, with 18 bases separating them. CDR3 size: 16 residues. Germline V gene sequence: CDR1 LNHDA, CDR2 SQIVND (reference sequence). The CDR3 is CASRSVEGAHTDTQYF. CDR3 nucleotides: TGTGCCAGTAGGTCCGTAGAGGGCGCTCACACAGATACGCAGTATTTT.

The chain carries TRBV27 and TRBJ1-2; D is perhaps TRBD1 (5 bases). The CDR3 totals 15 residues. CDR1 is MNHEY and CDR2 is SMNVEV in the germline V gene (reference sequence). V lost 3 bases to trimming and J lost 4 bases, with 15 bases between them. As DNA, the CDR3 is TGTGCCAGCAGTTTGTTGGGGGGGTATCTCTATGGCTACACCTTC. Its translation is CASSLLGGYLYGYTF.